The T cell receptor beta chain under discussion was sequenced for a study of T cell responses to AZD1222 COVID-19 vaccine. Clones were read by immunoSEQ multiplex PCR, and TCRdb kept only the in-frame ones, dropping some. Here the sample spans about 190,000 clones, around 92% being singletons. V lost 6 bases and J lost 8, with 19 bases in between. There are 14 residues in the CDR3. Germline lookup yields CDR1 LNHDA and CDR2 SQIVND (reference sequence). The TCR sequence derives from an adult in good health. V and J are TRBV19 and TRBJ1-2; D might be TRBD1 (6 bases). Sequencing used peripheral blood, obtained on day 0 of AZD1222 vaccination. CDR3 region: CASRELDSGVGYTF. CDR3 nucleotides: TGTGCCAGTAGAGAATTGGACAGCGGAGTAGGCTACACCTTC.